The 17 T cell receptor beta chains given below trace back to one sample, sequenced in a study of T-cell reconstitution after alpha-beta-depleted transplantation in children. TCRbeta library preparation incorporated unique molecular identifiers. One entry per CDR3 protein, called by TCRdb with MiXCR from the PCR reads. Of under 400,000 distinct CDR3 sequences in the sample, approximately 20% were seen once. The sequenced sample was PBMCs, mostly from graft donor cells, obtained 180 days after TCRalphabeta/CD19-depleted stem cell transplant. The receptor source for this set is a male patient aged 10 to 17 who had a stem cell transplant for acute lymphoblastic leukemia, so the T cells may come from the graft donor.

CDR3 DNA sequence: TGCGCCAGCAGCTTGCTGACTAGCGGAAGCACAGATACGCAGTATTTT. This translates into CASSLLTSGSTDTQYF. J is TRBJ2-3 and V is TRBV5-1; 9 bases map to TRBD2. Germline V gene data show CDR1 as SGHRS and CDR2 as YFSETQ. Unmatched junction bases numbered 3, after V lost 1 base and J lost 0 bases. The CDR3 has 16 amino acids.

The V call is TRBV13, the J call TRBJ2-7; perhaps TRBD2 as D (5 bases). This CDR3 contains 13 residues. V dropped 5 bases and J dropped 3 bases, with 11 bases sitting between them. Germline CDR1 and CDR2: PRHDT and FYEKMQ (reference sequence). The CDR3, as DNA: TGTGCCAGCAGCCCCACTAGTGACTACGAGCAGTACTTC. It translates to CASSPTSDYEQYF.

J is TRBJ1-2 and V is TRBV11-2; 7 nucleotides match TRBD1. J was trimmed by 4 bases and V by 3 bases; bases with no gene match: 8. The CDR3 extends over 15 amino acids. The germline CDR1 and CDR2 sequences are SGHAT and FQNNGV. CDR3 bases: TGTGCCAGCAGCTTTGAAGCAGGGGGAGGCTATGGCTACACCTTC. Translation gives CASSFEAGGGYGYTF.

This clonotype was found a few times. This chain connects TRBV24-1 to TRBJ2-5; 9 bases match TRBD1. CDR1 is KGHDR, CDR2 SFDVKD, per germline. This CDR3 spans 15 amino acids. After removal of 4 bases from V and 1 base from J, the junction contained 3 bases not matched to a gene. CDR3 in DNA: TGTGCCACCAGTGAGTGGACAGGGGCCCAAGAGACCCAGTACTTC. Translation: CATSEWTGAQETQYF.

The V and J genes are TRBV7-9 and TRBJ1-1, with TRBD1 matching over 12 bases. In germline, CDR1 is SEHNR, CDR2 FQNEAQ (reference sequence). The CDR3 is made up of 15 amino acids. The trim removed 4 bases at V and 3 bases at J, leaving 3 bases unmatched. The CDR3 region has the DNA TGTGCCAGCAGCTCACGGGACAGGGGGCACACTGAAGCTTTCTTT. Translation: CASSSRDRGHTEAFF.

The V gene is TRBV5-6, the J gene TRBJ2-7; D not resolved. Trimming removed 5 bases at V and 0 bases at J, with 3 bases between. CDR3 length equals 11 residues. Germline-derived CDR1 and CDR2 are SGHDT and YYEEEE. CDR3 sequence reads: CASRGSYEQYF. CDR3 nucleotides: TGTGCCAGCAGAGGCTCCTACGAGCAGTACTTC.

J is TRBJ1-5 and V is TRBV30; D not resolved. This CDR3 is 13 amino acids long. The germline gives CDR1 GTSNPN, CDR2 SVGIG (reference sequence). Between the trimmed V and J ends, which lost 2 bases and 1 base, there was a span of 6 bases. This chain's CDR3 is CAWSHGSNQPQHF. The CDR3 nucleotides read TGTGCCTGGAGTCATGGGAGCAATCAGCCCCAGCATTTT.

This clonotype was recorded many times. The chain couples TRBV4-1 to TRBJ1-5, with D tentatively TRBD1 (5 bases). The V end lost 0 bases, the J end lost 3 bases, and 9 bases lay between the germline ends. This CDR3 region has 15 residues. The germline gives CDR1 MGHRA, CDR2 YSYEKL. CDR3: CASSQDPQVNQPQHF. CDR3 coding DNA: TGCGCCAGCAGCCAAGATCCACAGGTCAATCAGCCCCAGCATTTT.

This clonotype has more than one count but fewer than ten. This sequence joins TRBV20-1 and TRBJ1-5; D is unresolved. V gave up 0 bases and J gave up 0 bases, with 6 bases separating them. The germline gives CDR1 DFQATT, CDR2 SNEGSKA (reference sequence). The CDR3 has 14 amino acids. CDR3 sequence reads: CSARDPNSNQPQHF. The DNA of the CDR3 is TGCAGTGCTAGAGATCCTAATAGCAATCAGCCCCAGCATTTT.

This clonotype was observed at least ten times. This chain links TRBV10-2 with TRBJ1-1, with TRBD1 as a possible D gene (6 bases). The V gene lost 8 bases and the J gene lost 7 bases, with 14 bases spanning the gap. CDR1 and CDR2 (germline): WSHSY, SAAADI. The CDR3 is made up of 12 amino acids. CDR3 in DNA: TGCGCCAGCGGTAGGGGGGCCGGTGAAGCTTTCTTT. This gives the protein CASGRGAGEAFF.

This clonotype was counted between two and nine times. A single base separates this from a much larger clone, so it may be a read error. This chain joins TRBV5-1 and TRBJ2-7; D remains ambiguous. The CDR3 has 12 amino acids. V lost 0 bases, J lost 3 bases, and 4 bases lay in between. Germline lookup yields CDR1 SGHRS and CDR2 YFSETQ. CDR3: CASSLDFYEQYF. The CDR3 nucleotides read TGCGCCAGCAGCTTGGATTTCTACGAGCAGTACTTC.

This clonotype was counted only a few times. This chain connects TRBV5-6 to TRBJ1-1; 7 bases are a match to TRBD1. The trim removed 4 bases at V and 1 base at J, leaving 4 bases unmatched. Germline V gives CDR1 SGHDT, CDR2 YYEEEE. The CDR3 runs to 14 residues. CDR3 DNA sequence: TGTGCCAGCAGCATAGGGACAGCGAACACTGAAGCTTTCTTT. Its translation is CASSIGTANTEAFF.

This clonotype turned up a few times. The V gene is TRBV27, the J gene TRBJ2-2; D is undetermined. The CDR3 is 17 residues long. Germline CDR1 and CDR2: MNHEY and SMNVEV (reference sequence). Trimming removed 5 bases from V and 7 bases from J, with 23 bases in between. As DNA, the CDR3 is TGTGCCAGCAGTAGTATGGCAGGTATAGGGTTTGGCGGGGAGCTGTTTTTT. Translating it yields CASSSMAGIGFGGELFF.

The V gene is TRBV25-1, the J gene TRBJ2-7; 10 bases fit TRBD1. V gave up 6 bases and J gave up 2 bases; unmatched junction bases: 10. CDR1 and CDR2 from the germline V gene are MGHDK and SYGVNS. This CDR3 is 16 amino acids long. CDR3 in amino acids: CASSAYPGQGPYEQYF. In DNA, the CDR3 is TGTGCCAGCAGCGCCTATCCGGGACAGGGGCCCTACGAGCAGTACTTC.

This clonotype showed up just a few times. The DNA for the CDR3 is TGTGCCAGCAGCCCGAGGACAGGTACCACAGATACGCAGTATTTT. Translating gives CASSPRTGTTDTQYF. The chain combines TRBV5-5 with TRBJ2-3; 7 nucleotides agree with TRBD1. There are 15 residues in the CDR3. CDR1 is SGHKS and CDR2 is YYEKEE in the germline V gene (reference sequence). J gave up 2 bases and V 4 bases, and 7 bases lay outside the gene matches.

V usage is TRBV28 and J usage is TRBJ2-1, with 7 bases that match TRBD2. The V gene's germline CDR1 is MDHEN and CDR2 SYDVKM. V dropped 5 bases and J dropped 8; count of bases not matched to a gene: 6. CDR3 size: 13 residues. The DNA of the CDR3 is TGTGCCAGCAGTATTGCGGGAGTCGATGAGCAGTTCTTC. It encodes CASSIAGVDEQFF.

The V gene is TRBV6-1, the J gene TRBJ2-7, with 9 bases identical to TRBD1. Germline V gene lookup returns CDR1 MNHNS and CDR2 SASEGT. V lost 7 bases and J lost 7; bases outside the gene matches: 11. CDR3 length: 14 residues. The CDR3 loop is CASNDRGSLREQYF. CDR3 bases: TGTGCCAGCAATGACAGGGGGTCTCTACGGGAGCAGTACTTC.